A selection of T cell receptor beta chains follows, all from one sample in a study of T cell responses to AZD1222 COVID-19 vaccine. The data were produced by immunoSEQ multiplex PCR, yet TCRdb's version contains in-frame clones alone and is incomplete. The sample carries approximately 140,000 clones, approximately 90% recorded once. The specimen comprised peripheral blood, sampled 28 days after the second AZD1222 dose. The source is an adult who received the AZD1222 COVID-19 vaccine. Both conserved end residues are part of each CDR3. Fields, in order: clone size, J gene, V gene, D gene, CDR3 protein, CDR3 DNA. A D gene is named only where the DNA matches it firmly. Part of the rows lack a size; the others show once, few, many or a class for expanded clones.

>.|TRBJ2-3|TRBV7-3|.
CASSFSDPTDTQYF
TGTGCCAGCAGCTTCTCGGACCCCACAGATACGCAGTATTTT
>.|TRBJ1-2|TRBV28|.
CASTLAGPRDYGYTF
TGTGCCAGCACCCTAGCCGGACCCAGGGACTATGGCTACACCTTC
>.|TRBJ1-1|TRBV6-5|TRBD1
CASSLTGENTEAFF
TGTGCCAGCAGTTTGACAGGGGAGAACACTGAAGCTTTCTTT
>.|TRBJ1-5|TRBV5-5|.
CASSLTLRGDQPQHF
TGTGCCAGCAGCTTGACTTTAAGGGGCGATCAGCCCCAGCATTTT
>.|TRBJ2-5|TRBV6-5|.
CASSKEVQETQYF
TGTGCCAGCAGTAAGGAGGTTCAAGAGACCCAGTACTTC
>.|TRBJ2-7|TRBV3-1/TRBV3-2|.
CASSRFDGNYEQYF
TGTGCCAGCAGCCGGTTCGACGGAAACTACGAGCAGTACTTC
>.|TRBJ1-1|TRBV9|.
CASSVEDVTEAFF
TGTGCCAGCAGCGTAGAGGATGTGACTGAAGCTTTCTTT
>.|TRBJ1-5|TRBV27|TRBD1
CASKGGGTGEVAQPQHF
TGTGCCAGCAAGGGGGGAGGGACAGGGGAGGTCGCTCAGCCCCAGCATTTT
>.|TRBJ2-1|TRBV7-3|TRBD2
CASSYPGSSGRLGEQFF
TGTGCCAGCAGCTACCCCGGTTCTAGCGGGAGACTAGGTGAGCAGTTCTTC
>once|TRBJ2-2|TRBV5-1|TRBD1
CASSFDRDTGELFF
TGCGCCAGCAGCTTCGACAGGGACACCGGGGAGCTGTTTTTT
>.|TRBJ2-3|TRBV19|.
CASSMDGRSTDTQYF
TGTGCCAGTAGTATGGACGGGAGAAGCACAGATACGCAGTATTTT
>.|TRBJ2-7|TRBV19|.
CASSIWGGIHEQYF
TGTGCCAGTAGTATTTGGGGCGGTATCCACGAGCAGTACTTC
>once|TRBJ2-3|TRBV9|TRBD2
CASSPDLAGGTDTQYF
TGTGCCAGCAGCCCGGATTTAGCGGGAGGCACAGATACGCAGTATTTT
>.|TRBJ2-7|TRBV19|TRBD1
CASTSQGNEQYF
TGTGCCAGTACCTCACAGGGGAACGAGCAGTACTTC
>.|TRBJ1-6|TRBV3-1/TRBV3-2|.
CASSQVRSSYNSPLHF
TGTGCCAGCAGCCAAGTACGGAGCTCCTATAATTCACCCCTCCACTTT
>.|TRBJ2-3|TRBV27|.
CASSLLDHTDTQYF
TGTGCCAGCAGTTTACTGGACCACACAGATACGCAGTATTTT
>.|TRBJ1-3|TRBV12-5|.
CASGGFGNTIYF
TGTGCTAGTGGAGGGTTCGGAAACACCATATATTTT
>.|TRBJ2-3|TRBV14|TRBD2
CASSQSRTSGSRDTQYF
TGTGCCAGCAGCCAAAGTCGGACTAGCGGGTCAAGAGATACGCAGTATTTT
>few|TRBJ1-1|TRBV6-6|TRBD1
CASSTDRAPPEAFF
TGTGCCAGCAGTACGGACAGGGCCCCTCCTGAAGCTTTCTTT
>.|TRBJ2-3|TRBV27|.
CASSLSGNGFDTQYF
TGTGCCAGCAGTTTATCCGGGAACGGTTTCGATACGCAGTATTTT
>once|TRBJ2-2|TRBV9|.
CASNTGTWNTGELFF
TGTGCCAGCAATACCGGGACCTGGAACACCGGGGAGCTGTTTTTT
>.|TRBJ2-7|TRBV7-9|TRBD2
CASRAGRAMYF
TGTGCCAGCAGAGCCGGGAGGGCGATGTACTTC
>.|TRBJ1-4|TRBV9|.
CASSVGTNEKLFF
TGTGCCAGCAGCGTAGGAACTAATGAAAAACTGTTTTTT
>.|TRBJ1-2|TRBV6-1|.
CASSEAGVYGYTF
TGTGCCAGCAGTGAAGCGGGGGTTTATGGCTACACCTTC
>once|TRBJ2-7|TRBV12-5|TRBD1
CASGLVVWDSSSYEQYF
TGTGCTAGTGGTTTGGTAGTGTGGGACAGCAGCTCCTACGAGCAGTACTTC
>.|TRBJ2-1|TRBV5-8|.
CATQPRLAVRHEQFF
TGTGCCACCCAGCCTAGGCTAGCCGTACGCCATGAGCAGTTCTTC
>.|TRBJ2-3|TRBV7-3|TRBD2
CASSSGRASGTDTQYF
TGTGCCAGCAGCTCCGGCCGGGCTAGCGGAACAGATACGCAGTATTTT
>.|TRBJ1-1|TRBV27|TRBD1
CASSIRRGQGTEAFF
TGTGCCAGCAGTATCCGCAGGGGGCAAGGTACTGAAGCTTTCTTT
>.|TRBJ2-1|TRBV19|TRBD2
CASSLTSGGRAGNEQFF
TGTGCCAGTAGTTTAACTAGCGGAGGGCGGGCCGGCAATGAGCAGTTCTTC
>.|TRBJ1-3|TRBV3-1/TRBV3-2|.
CASSQGGTGNTIYF
TGTGCCAGCAGCCAAGGAGGAACTGGAAACACCATATATTTT
>.|TRBJ1-3|TRBV6-6|.
CASSYGAGNTIYF
TGTGCCAGCAGTTACGGGGCCGGAAACACCATATATTTT
>.|TRBJ2-4|TRBV18|.
CASSRQGNIQYF
TGTGCCAGCTCACGGCAGGGAAACATTCAGTACTTC
>.|TRBJ1-1|TRBV12-3/TRBV12-4|.
CASRRGGSTEAFF
TGTGCCAGCAGACGAGGGGGGTCCACTGAAGCTTTCTTT